One and the same sample provided the 4 T cell receptor beta chains below, sequenced in a study of blood T cell repertoires in COVID-19. Profiling relied on immunoSEQ multiplex PCR, and the TCRdb table lists in-frame clones only, not all of them. This table has around 63,000 clones, 72% appearing once. What was sequenced was peripheral blood. These receptor sequences come from a woman aged 70-85 years with COVID-19, enrolled during active disease.

This clone turned up a few times. The CDR3 is CASSWDSANYGYTF. CDR3 in DNA: TGTGCCAGCAGTTGGGACAGCGCTAACTATGGCTACACCTTC. The chain links TRBV19 to TRBJ1-2, with 7 nucleotides matching TRBD1. Germline V CDR1 and CDR2: LNHDA, SQIVND (reference sequence). After removal of 9 bases from V and 0 bases from J, the junction contained 7 bases not matched to a gene. The CDR3 runs to 14 residues.

The chain recombines TRBV19 with TRBJ1-5; the match to TRBD1 covers 8 bases. Unmatched junction bases numbered 7, after V lost 3 bases and J lost 0 bases. Germline CDR1 is LNHDA and CDR2 is SQIVND (reference sequence). This CDR3 contains 17 residues. The CDR3 reads CASSIGQGGISNQPQHF. The CDR3 region has the DNA TGTGCCAGTAGTATCGGACAGGGAGGGATTAGCAATCAGCCCCAGCATTTT. Together with reference TRBV19 and TRBJ1-5, the CDR3 gives the full variable domain: DGGITQSPKYLFRKEGQNVTLSCEQNLNHDAMYWYRQDPGQGLRLIYYSQIVNDFQKGDIAEGYSVSREKKESFPLTVTSAQKNPTAFYLCASSIGQGGISNQPQHFGDGTRLSIL.

V usage is TRBV6-2 or TRBV6-3 and J usage is TRBJ2-7, with 7 bases lining up with TRBD1. Unmatched junction bases numbered 3, after V lost 5 bases and J lost 2 bases. CDR3 length: 13 residues. The germline gives CDR1 MNHEY, CDR2 SVGEGT. The chain's CDR3 is CASSRDSPYEQYV. The CDR3 coding sequence is TGTGCCAGCAGTCGGGACAGTCCCTACGAGCAGTACGTC.

This chain uses TRBV4-3 with TRBJ2-1, with 14 positions matching TRBD2. Germline CDR1 LGHNA, CDR2 YSLEER. J gave up 0 bases and V 0 bases, and 10 bases lay outside the gene matches. CDR3 length equals 21 residues. CDR3 nucleotides: TGCGCCAGCAGCCAAGACCCTCCTGGACTAGCGGGAGGTCTCTCCTACAATGAGCAGTTCTTC. Encoded protein: CASSQDPPGLAGGLSYNEQFF.